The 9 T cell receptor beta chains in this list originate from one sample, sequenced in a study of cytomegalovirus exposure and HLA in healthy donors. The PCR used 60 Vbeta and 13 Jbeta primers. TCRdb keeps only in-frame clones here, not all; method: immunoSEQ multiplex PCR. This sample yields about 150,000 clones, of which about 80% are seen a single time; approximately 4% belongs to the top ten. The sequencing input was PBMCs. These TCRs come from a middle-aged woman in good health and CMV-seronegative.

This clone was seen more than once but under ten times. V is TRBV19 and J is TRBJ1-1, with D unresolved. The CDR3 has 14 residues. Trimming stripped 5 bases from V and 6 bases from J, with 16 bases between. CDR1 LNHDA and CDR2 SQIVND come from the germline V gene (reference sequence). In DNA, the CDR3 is TGTGCCAGTAGTGTACCGGACTTACTCTCTGAAGCTTTCTTT. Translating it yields CASSVPDLLSEAFF.

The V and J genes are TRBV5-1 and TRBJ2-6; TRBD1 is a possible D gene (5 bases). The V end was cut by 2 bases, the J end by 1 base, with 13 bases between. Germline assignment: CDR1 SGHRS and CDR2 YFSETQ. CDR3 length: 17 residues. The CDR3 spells CASSFLSSGSGANVLTF. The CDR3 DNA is TGCGCCAGCAGCTTTCTATCATCAGGGTCTGGGGCCAACGTCCTGACTTTC.

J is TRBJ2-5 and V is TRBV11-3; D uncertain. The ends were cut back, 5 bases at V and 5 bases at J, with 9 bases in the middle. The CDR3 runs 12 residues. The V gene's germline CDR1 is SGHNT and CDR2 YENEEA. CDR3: CASSANSETQYF. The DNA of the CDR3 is TGTGCCAGCAGCGCAAATAGCGAGACCCAGTACTTC.

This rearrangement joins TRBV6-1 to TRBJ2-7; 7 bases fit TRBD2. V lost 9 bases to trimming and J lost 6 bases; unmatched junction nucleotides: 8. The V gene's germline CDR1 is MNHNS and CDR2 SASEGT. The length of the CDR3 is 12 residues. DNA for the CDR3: TGTGCCAGTCGGGGGGAAGGTCTCGAGCAGTACTTC. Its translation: CASRGEGLEQYF.

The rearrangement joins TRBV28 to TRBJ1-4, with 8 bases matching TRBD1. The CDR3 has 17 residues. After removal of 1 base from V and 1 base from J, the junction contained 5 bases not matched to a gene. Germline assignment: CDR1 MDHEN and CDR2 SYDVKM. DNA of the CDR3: TGTGCCAGCAGTTTATATGGACAGGGACTAACTAATGAAAAACTGTTTTTT. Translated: CASSLYGQGLTNEKLFF.

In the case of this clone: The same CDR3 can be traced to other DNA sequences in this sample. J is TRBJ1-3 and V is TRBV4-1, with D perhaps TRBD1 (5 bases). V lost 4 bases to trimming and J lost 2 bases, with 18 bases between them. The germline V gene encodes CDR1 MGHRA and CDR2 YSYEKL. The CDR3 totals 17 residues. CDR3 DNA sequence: TGCGCCAGCAGCCGTATCGTCGCGGGGGTGACTGGAAACACCATATATTTT. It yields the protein CASSRIVAGVTGNTIYF.

As DNA, the CDR3 is TGTGCCAGCATAAGATCAGGGGGCTCGAACACTGAAGCTTTCTTT. Its translation: CASIRSGGSNTEAFF. The rearrangement joins TRBV6-5 to TRBJ1-1; 8 bases map to TRBD1. J was trimmed by 1 base and V by 7 bases; bases with no gene match: 8. Germline assignment: CDR1 MNHEY and CDR2 SVGAGI. The CDR3 has 15 amino acids.

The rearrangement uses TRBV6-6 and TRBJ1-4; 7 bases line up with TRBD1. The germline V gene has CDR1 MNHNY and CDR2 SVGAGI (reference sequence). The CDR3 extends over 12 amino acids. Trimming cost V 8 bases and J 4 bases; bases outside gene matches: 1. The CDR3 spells CASRDSNEKLFF. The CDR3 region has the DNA TGTGCCAGCCGGGACAGTAATGAAAAACTGTTTTTT.

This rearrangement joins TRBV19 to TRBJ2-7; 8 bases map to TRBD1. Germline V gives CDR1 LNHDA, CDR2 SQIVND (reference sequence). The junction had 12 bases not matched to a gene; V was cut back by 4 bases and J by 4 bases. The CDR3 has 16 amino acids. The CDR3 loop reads CASSRALTGVGYEQYF. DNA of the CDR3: TGTGCCAGTAGTAGGGCTTTGACAGGGGTGGGGTACGAGCAGTACTTC.